These 6 T cell receptor beta chains were sequenced from one sample in a study of regulatory T cells in long-lasting Graves disease. Through Arm-PCR of CDR3 regions and iRepertoire HTBI primers, TCR beta libraries were built. TCRdb itself ran the multiplex PCR reads through MiXCR, one entry per CDR3 protein. The data show 350,000 to 500,000 distinct CDR3 sequences, roughly a fifth seen once. Time point indicated: persistent/refractory GD, antithyroid drugs over 5 years with positive TRAb. TCR sequences were obtained from RNA taken from PBMCs. Sequencing was performed on peripheral blood mononuclear cells (PBMCs), taken when the disease was refractory, from a patient treated with antithyroid drugs. All receptors come from a female donor with Graves disease.

This clonotype was counted a few times. The V call is TRBV19, the J call TRBJ2-2; D gene unclear. The CDR3 is 13 residues long. Trimming stripped 4 bases from V and 5 bases from J, with 8 bases between. In germline, CDR1 is LNHDA, CDR2 SQIVND (reference sequence). The CDR3 spells CASSKKGTGELFF. CDR3 nucleotides: TGTGCCAGTAGTAAAAAGGGTACCGGGGAGCTGTTTTTT.

This clonotype came up a few times. The chain recombines TRBV7-9 with TRBJ2-5, with 9 positions matching TRBD2. CDR1 SEHNR and CDR2 FQNEAQ come from the germline V gene (reference sequence). The CDR3 is 10 residues long. V lost 5 bases, J lost 12 bases, and 1 base stayed unmatched. This CDR3 reads CASSGTSKYF. As DNA, the CDR3 is TGTGCCAGCAGCGGGACTAGCAAGTACTTC.

The J gene is TRBJ2-5, the V gene TRBV9, with D maybe TRBD2 (5 bases). The germline V gene encodes CDR1 SGDLS and CDR2 YYNGEE. V was clipped by 0 bases and J by 3 bases, with 15 bases between them. The CDR3 runs to 16 residues. The CDR3 reads CASSVEEENPKETQYF. CDR3 in DNA: TGTGCCAGCAGCGTAGAGGAGGAAAACCCCAAAGAGACCCAGTACTTC.

The gene calls are TRBV10-3 and TRBJ1-5; TRBD1 aligns across 7 bases. The length of the CDR3 is 17 residues. J lost 1 base, V lost 2 bases, and 8 bases had no gene match. Germline V gene sequence: CDR1 ENHRY, CDR2 SYGVKD. CDR3 DNA: TGTGCCATCAGTGAGAGGACAGGAACCCAGAGCAATCAGCCCCAGCATTTT. Translated, it gives CAISERTGTQSNQPQHF.

The V gene is TRBV11-1, the J gene TRBJ1-1; D might be TRBD1 (6 bases). Trimming stripped 5 bases from V and 2 bases from J, with 15 bases between. Germline CDR1 SGHAT, CDR2 FQDESV (reference sequence). The CDR3 length is 15 residues. The CDR3 DNA reads as TGTGCCAGCAGCGTGGCCGGGACACCTAACACTGAAGCTTTCTTT. Translated, it gives CASSVAGTPNTEAFF.

In the case of this clonotype: This may be a read error: a much more frequent sequence differs by one nucleotide. This rearrangement joins TRBV6-1 to TRBJ2-7; weak D call: TRBD1 (5 bases). The CDR3 contains 14 residues. With 5 bases removed from V and 3 bases from J, the gap between germline ends came to 14 bases. Germline V gene lookup returns CDR1 MNHNS and CDR2 SASEGT. Here the CDR3 reads CASSLQEGVYEQYF. CDR3 nucleotides: TGTGCCAGCAGTCTACAGGAAGGTGTCTACGAGCAGTACTTC.